This entry is about one TCR beta chain. Its matching antigen is unknown. The data derive from a study of T cell responses to AZD1222 COVID-19 vaccine. Turning to the study itself: Investigators merged groups given second doses at roughly 4 or roughly 12 weeks.

TCRdb's copy holds only in-frame clones and misses some; the assay was immunoSEQ multiplex PCR. The sample has 95,000 or so clones, around 90% seen once. Study outcomes and limitations: Baseline seropositivity occurred in only a handful of AZD1222 recipients. Donors were chiefly white British, with a greater number of females, and clonal diversity was perhaps underestimated. After two AZD1222 doses, spike-specific TCR breadth and depth rose versus day 0.

The clonotype comes from an adult in good health. This specimen consisted of peripheral blood, obtained on day 0 of AZD1222 vaccination.

CDR3 sequence reads: CASSYQGSTNEKLFF. The CDR3 nucleotides read TGTGCCAGCAGTTACCAGGGGTCGACGAATGAAAAACTGTTTTTT. The chain has TRBV6-5 and TRBJ1-4, with D maybe TRBD1 (6 bases). The CDR3 extends over 15 amino acids. V shed 2 bases and J shed 5 bases, with 12 bases lying between them. CDR1 and CDR2 (germline): MNHEY, SVGAGI.